The T cell receptor (beta chain) described here comes from a study of shared clonotypes between healthy human individuals. The wider study: Plates per donor: three CD4 naive, three CD4 memory, two CD8 naive, one CD8 memory.

Concerning this clone itself: Its antigen is not identified.

Study-level points and caveats: Blood was the only sampled material, and tissue repertoires likely differ. Clonotypes shared by all four donors outscored non-shared clonotypes in generation probability.

The germline gives CDR1 LNHNV, CDR2 YYDKDF (reference sequence). This CDR3 spans 17 amino acids. The V gene lost 0 bases and the J gene lost 0 bases, with 12 bases spanning the gap. All donors were Caucasian adults living in Nashville, Tennessee. Sequenced by immunoSEQ multiplex PCR; TCRdb stores in-frame clones only, minus some. The sample has roughly 640,000 clones, less than 98% seen once. This TCR derives from a woman between 25 and 40 years old in good health. V and J are TRBV15 and TRBJ1-5; D ambiguous. The sample consisted of naive CD4+ T cells sorted from blood. Documented subset: CD45RA+ positively selected. As DNA, the CDR3 is TGTGCCACCAGCAGAGACGCGAGCCGGATTAGCAATCAGCCCCAGCATTTT. Its translation: CATSRDASRISNQPQHF.